This T cell receptor (beta chain) came from a study of blood T cell repertoires in COVID-19. Clones were sequenced by immunoSEQ multiplex PCR, and TCRdb holds only the in-frame ones, with some missing. The data hold a few hundred thousand clones, with around 90% observed a single time. CDR1 is MDHEN and CDR2 is SYDVKM in the germline V gene. There are 14 residues in the CDR3. V shed 6 bases and J shed 0 bases, with 12 bases lying between them. The sequence was obtained from a woman aged 40 to 50 who had recovered from COVID-19. V gene TRBV28 combines with J gene TRBJ2-7, with D possibly being TRBD2 (6 bases). Source material: peripheral blood. CDR3 residues: CASSRAGVSYEQYF. DNA for the CDR3: TGTGCCAGCAGCAGAGCGGGCGTCTCCTACGAGCAGTACTTC.